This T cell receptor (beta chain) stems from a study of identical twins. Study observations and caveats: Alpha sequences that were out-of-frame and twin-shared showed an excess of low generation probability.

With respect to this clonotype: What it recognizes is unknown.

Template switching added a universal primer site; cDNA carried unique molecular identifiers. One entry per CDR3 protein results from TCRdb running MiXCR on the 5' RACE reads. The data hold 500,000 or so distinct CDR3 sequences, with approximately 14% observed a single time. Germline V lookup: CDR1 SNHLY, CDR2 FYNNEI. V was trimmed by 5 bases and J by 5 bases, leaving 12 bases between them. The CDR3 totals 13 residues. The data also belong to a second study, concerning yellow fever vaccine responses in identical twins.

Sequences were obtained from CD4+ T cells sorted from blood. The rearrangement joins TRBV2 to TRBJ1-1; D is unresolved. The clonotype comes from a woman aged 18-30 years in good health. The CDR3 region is CASSPVAATEAFF. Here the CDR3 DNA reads TGTGCCAGCAGTCCGGTGGCAGCTACTGAAGCTTTCTTT.